The clone carrying this T cell receptor (beta chain) was counted only a few times. The target antigen is unknown. cDNA libraries for TCR alpha and TCR beta, carrying sample barcodes and UMIs, came from 5'RACE with constant-segment primers. TCRdb processed the 5' RACE reads anew with MiXCR; each CDR3 protein has one entry. The data hold 300,000 to 350,000 distinct CDR3 sequences, with roughly 21% observed a single time. The sample originates from a study of T-cell memory formation after mild COVID-19. Study information: TCR clusters showed largely donor specificity.

Germline lookup yields CDR1 SGHTA and CDR2 FQGTGA. V lost 5 bases and J lost 1, with 11 bases in between. The CDR3 covers 14 residues. Regarding the study as a whole: Pre-infection memory contained some responding clones, which suggested that cross-reactive memory had joined.

The chain is built from TRBV7-3 and TRBJ1-1; no definite D call. Input material: PBMCs or a T cell subset sorted from them (not recorded which). This sequence was found in a man aged 18 to 29 who had mild COVID-19 (a few samples of this study predate the infection). Cell type and time point are not known. The CDR3 loop is CASSANGRNTEAFF. CDR3 nucleotides: TGTGCCAGCAGCGCAAACGGGAGGAACACTGAAGCTTTCTTT.